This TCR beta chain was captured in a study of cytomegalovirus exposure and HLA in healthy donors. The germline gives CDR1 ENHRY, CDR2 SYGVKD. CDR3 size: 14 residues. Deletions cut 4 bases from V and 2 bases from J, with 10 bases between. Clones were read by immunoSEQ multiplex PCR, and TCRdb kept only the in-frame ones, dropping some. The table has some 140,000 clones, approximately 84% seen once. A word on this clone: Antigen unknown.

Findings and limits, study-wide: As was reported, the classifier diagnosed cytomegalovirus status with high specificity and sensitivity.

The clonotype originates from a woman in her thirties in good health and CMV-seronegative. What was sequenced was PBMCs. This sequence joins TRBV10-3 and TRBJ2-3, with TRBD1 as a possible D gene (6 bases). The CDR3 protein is CAISVSGDTDTQYF. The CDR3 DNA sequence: TGTGCCATCAGTGTATCAGGGGACACAGATACGCAGTATTTT.